Shown below are 20 T cell receptor beta chains from a single sample sequenced in a study of blood T cell repertoires in COVID-19. The data were produced by immunoSEQ multiplex PCR, yet TCRdb's version contains in-frame clones alone and is incomplete. Counted here are fewer than 300,000 clones, 91% occurring once; the ten biggest clones make up under 3%. Sequencing input: peripheral blood. The receptors derive from a person aged 18 to 29 with COVID-19, enrolled during active disease.

The chain carries TRBV29-1 and TRBJ2-2; the match to TRBD2 covers 12 bases. Germline CDR1 is SQVTM and CDR2 is ANQGSEA. The trim removed 6 bases at V and 7 bases at J, leaving 6 bases unmatched. The CDR3 has 14 amino acids. CDR3 DNA sequence: TGCAGCGTACGACTAGCGGGAGCAGACGGGGAGCTGTTTTTT. Residues: CSVRLAGADGELFF.

The chain has TRBV4-1 and TRBJ1-1, with D hard to call. The CDR3 loop spans 13 amino acids. Trimming pared 0 bases from V and 6 bases from J, leaving 8 bases between. Germline loops: CDR1 MGHRA, CDR2 YSYEKL. In DNA, the CDR3 is TGCGCCAGCAGCCAAGATATGGGAGCTGAAGCTTTCTTT. As protein: CASSQDMGAEAFF.

This clone was seen just once. V usage is TRBV7-3 and J usage is TRBJ1-2; the match to TRBD1 covers 8 bases. The CDR3 has 13 residues. Unmatched junction bases numbered 7, after V lost 5 bases and J lost 8 bases. Germline V gives CDR1 SGHTA, CDR2 FQGTGA. DNA for the CDR3: TGTGCCAGCAGCAAGGAGGACAGGGAAGGCTACACCTTC. Its translation is CASSKEDREGYTF.

This chain uses TRBV21-1 with TRBJ2-1; the table's D gene call, TRBD2, was not cross checked with the DNA. TRBV21-1 counts as a pseudogene. The CDR3 is 19 residues long. The CDR3 DNA sequence: TGTGCCAGCAGCTTTACCGGGACTAGCGGGGAGGGCCTTTACAATGAGCAGTTCTTC. This gives the protein CASSFTGTSGEGLYNEQFF.

The chain uses TRBV15 and TRBJ2-3, with TRBD2 matching 9 bases. Trimming took 3 bases from V and 4 from J; bases not matched to a gene: 5. Germline V gives CDR1 LNHNV, CDR2 YYDKDF (reference sequence). The length of the CDR3 is 15 residues. CDR3 loop: CATSSSGSFADTQYF. CDR3 nucleotide sequence: TGTGCCACCAGCAGTAGCGGGAGTTTCGCAGATACGCAGTATTTT.

This CDR3 is CASSFGAEAFF. The CDR3 bases are TGTGCCAGCAGTTTTGGAGCTGAAGCTTTCTTT. This chain uses TRBV12-3 or TRBV12-4 with TRBJ1-1; D unclear. The CDR3 length is 11 residues. Trimming removed 3 bases from V and 6 bases from J, with 5 bases in between.

This rearrangement joins TRBV15 to TRBJ2-7, with TRBD1 matching 10 bases. Trimming removed 1 base from V and 5 bases from J; junction bases left unmatched: 5. The length of the CDR3 is 15 residues. The germline CDR1 and CDR2 sequences are LNHNV and YYDKDF (reference sequence). The CDR3 reads CATSRGLTGGDEQYF. The CDR3 region has the DNA TGTGCCACCAGCAGAGGTTTGACAGGGGGCGACGAGCAGTACTTC.

The CDR3 nucleotides read TGTGCCACCAAAGGGAGGGGCCCGGTTTATAGCACAGATACGCAGTATTTT. It translates to CATKGRGPVYSTDTQYF. The V and J genes are TRBV24-1 and TRBJ2-3, with 7 bases aligning to TRBD2. With V trimmed by 8 bases and J by 0 bases, 13 bases remained unmatched. The CDR3 loop spans 17 amino acids. CDR1 and CDR2 (germline): KGHDR, SFDVKD.

The chain couples TRBV9 to TRBJ1-5, with a possible D match to TRBD1 (6 bases). Trimming pared 3 bases from V and 9 bases from J, leaving 16 bases between. Germline lookup yields CDR1 SGDLS and CDR2 YYNGEE. CDR3 length equals 14 residues. CDR3 sequence reads: CASSGTGTSRPQHF. CDR3 in DNA: TGTGCCAGCAGCGGGACCGGGACATCGCGGCCCCAGCATTTT. Based on the CDR3 plus reference TRBV9 and TRBJ1-5, the full variable domain is DSGVTQTPKHLITATGQRVTLRCSPRSGDLSVYWYQQSLDQGLQFLIQYYNGEERAKGNILERFSAQQFPDLHSELNLSSLELGDSALYFCASSGTGTSRPQHFGDGTRLSIL.

The chain uses TRBV9 and TRBJ2-1; possibly TRBD2 for D (6 bases). Germline V gives CDR1 SGDLS, CDR2 YYNGEE. The V end was cut by 4 bases, the J end by 1 base, with 12 bases between. CDR3 length equals 15 residues. As DNA, the CDR3 is TGTGCCAGCAGCCCGAGTAGCGGATCCTACAATGAGCAGTTCTTC. This sequence encodes CASSPSSGSYNEQFF.

The chain uses TRBV28 and TRBJ2-7; D possibly corresponds to TRBD1 (5 bases). This CDR3 has 14 amino acids. The V gene's germline CDR1 is MDHEN and CDR2 SYDVKM. V dropped 3 bases and J dropped 0 bases, with 9 bases sitting between them. CDR3 residues: CASSLAGLSYEQYF. In nucleotides, the CDR3 is TGTGCCAGCAGTTTGGCAGGGCTCTCCTACGAGCAGTACTTC.

The genes are TRBV12-3 or TRBV12-4 and TRBJ2-5, with a tentative D call TRBD2 (5 bases). CDR3 size: 13 residues. V was pared by 3 bases and J by 5 bases, with 10 bases between. CDR3: CASSLEASETQYF. CDR3 nucleotide sequence: TGTGCCAGCAGTTTGGAGGCATCGGAGACCCAGTACTTC.

This clone was detected only once. The DNA of the CDR3 is TGTGCCAGCAGTGATTTCATGAGGGACAGGGGAAACTCACCCCTCCACTTT. Protein sequence: CASSDFMRDRGNSPLHF. This chain uses TRBV6-1 with TRBJ1-6; TRBD1 aligns across 10 bases. Germline CDR1 is MNHNS and CDR2 is SASEGT. This CDR3 has 17 amino acids. The trim removed 3 bases at V and 10 bases at J, leaving 12 bases unmatched.

This rearrangement joins TRBV3-1 (or the pseudogene TRBV3-2) to TRBJ2-7; TRBD2 might be the D (6 bases). The CDR3 spans 16 residues. V was cut by 0 bases and J by 6 bases, with 18 bases left in between. Germline V CDR1 and CDR2: LGHDT, YNNKEL (reference sequence). CDR3 protein: CASSQEGRAGSLEQYF. CDR3 nucleotides: TGTGCCAGCAGCCAAGAGGGTCGCGCGGGATCGCTCGAGCAGTACTTC.

The count of this clone is one. V and J are TRBV25-1 and TRBJ1-6; 7 nucleotides agree with TRBD1. V shed 5 bases, J shed 4 bases, and the junction held 14 bases outside the gene matches. The CDR3 sequence is 18 residues long. Germline CDR1 and CDR2: MGHDK and SYGVNS. Written as DNA, the CDR3 is TGTGCCAGCAGTCCTCAGGGGACAGCTTCGGGTTATAATTCACCCCTCCACTTT. It is translated as CASSPQGTASGYNSPLHF.

V usage is TRBV27 and J usage is TRBJ1-3, with TRBD1 identical over 11 bases. Per the germline V gene, CDR1 is MNHEY and CDR2 is SMNVEV (reference sequence). CDR3 length: 15 residues. Trimming at V came to 3 bases and at J to 4 bases, leaving 2 bases not matched to a gene. CDR3 loop: CASSLGQGVGNTIYF. The CDR3 region has the DNA TGTGCCAGCAGTTTGGGACAGGGGGTAGGAAACACCATATATTTT.

This chain joins TRBV19 and TRBJ2-1, with 9 bases that match TRBD1. The CDR3 has 16 amino acids. V lost 3 bases to trimming and J lost 2 bases; unmatched junction nucleotides: 5. Germline CDR1 and CDR2: LNHDA and SQIVND (reference sequence). CDR3 residues: CASSIWGQGPYNEQFF. DNA for the CDR3: TGTGCCAGTAGTATTTGGGGACAGGGACCCTACAATGAGCAGTTCTTC.

About this clone: The sample has other DNA sequences that encode this CDR3 too. The rearrangement links TRBV5-1 to TRBJ2-2, with D maybe TRBD2 (5 bases). Germline CDR1 SGHRS, CDR2 YFSETQ. V was clipped by 4 bases and J by 7 bases, with 8 bases between them. CDR3 length equals 12 residues. CDR3 coding DNA: TGCGCCAGCAGCCCTGGAGGCGGGGAGCTGTTTTTT. Amino acid sequence: CASSPGGGELFF.

The chain employs TRBV2 and TRBJ2-5, with TRBD1 as a possible D gene (6 bases). Germline V lookup: CDR1 SNHLY, CDR2 FYNNEI. The V end was cut by 5 bases, the J end by 5 bases, with 12 bases between. CDR3 size: 13 residues. The CDR3 sequence: CASSLGAGETQYF. CDR3 nucleotide sequence: TGTGCCAGCAGTTTGGGGGCCGGGGAGACCCAGTACTTC.

This clone was seen a few times. The chain links TRBV6-4 to TRBJ2-7; 11 nucleotides align to TRBD1. The V gene's germline CDR1 is MRHNA and CDR2 SNTAGT. The CDR3 spans 15 residues. Germline trimming cut 6 bases from V and 7 bases from J; bases unmatched to any gene: 11. CDR3 in DNA: TGTGCCAGCAGATCCGGGACAGGGGGTATAAGGGAGCAGTACTTC. It translates to CASRSGTGGIREQYF.